This is a list of T cell receptor beta chains from one sample in a study of blood T cell repertoires in COVID-19. Data came from immunoSEQ multiplex PCR; TCRdb stores just in-frame clones and leaves some out. The profile covers about 270,000 clones, with 75% to 95% appearing a single time and about 3% taken by the ten largest. The sequenced material came from PBMCs or T cells enriched from blood (not recorded which). These receptors were collected from a man aged 35-49 years who had been exposed to COVID-19. CDR3s include the opening cysteine and the closing phenylalanine or tryptophan. Each record gives: CDR3 protein, CDR3 DNA, J gene, D gene, V gene, clone size. D genes are given only for firm matches. Clone size is stated in some rows and not others, as once, few, many or a class when expanded.

CDR3 protein: CASSTWRGSNQPQHF
CDR3 DNA: TGTGCCAGCAGTACCTGGCGCGGGAGCAATCAGCCCCAGCATTTT
J gene: TRBJ1-5
D gene: -
V gene: TRBV28
clone size: -

CDR3 protein: CASSSIPSGNTDTQYF
CDR3 DNA: TGCGCCAGCAGCTCCATTCCTAGCGGAAACACAGATACGCAGTATTTT
J gene: TRBJ2-3
D gene: TRBD2
V gene: TRBV5-1
clone size: -

CDR3 protein: CASSSREAVTDTQYF
CDR3 DNA: TGTGCCAGCAGCTCGCGGGAGGCCGTGACAGATACGCAGTATTTT
J gene: TRBJ2-3
D gene: TRBD2
V gene: TRBV13
clone size: -

CDR3 protein: CASREGTGGTGELFF
CDR3 DNA: TGTGCCAGCAGAGAAGGGACAGGGGGTACCGGGGAGCTGTTTTTT
J gene: TRBJ2-2
D gene: TRBD1
V gene: TRBV6-1
clone size: -

CDR3 protein: CASNSGGVNEKLFF
CDR3 DNA: TGTGCCAGCAACTCGGGGGGCGTTAATGAAAAACTGTTTTTT
J gene: TRBJ1-4
D gene: -
V gene: TRBV28
clone size: once

CDR3 protein: CASSMGLAGNEQYF
CDR3 DNA: TGTGCCAGTAGTATGGGGCTAGCGGGAAACGAGCAGTACTTC
J gene: TRBJ2-7
D gene: TRBD2
V gene: TRBV19
clone size: -

CDR3 protein: CASSLGPGQGYEQYF
CDR3 DNA: TGTGCTAGCAGCTTGGGGCCGGGACAGGGGTACGAGCAGTACTTC
J gene: TRBJ2-7
D gene: TRBD1
V gene: TRBV7-7
clone size: once

CDR3 protein: CASSAEPGLAFYEQYF
CDR3 DNA: TGTGCCAGCAGCGCCGAGCCGGGACTAGCCTTCTACGAGCAGTACTTC
J gene: TRBJ2-7
D gene: TRBD2
V gene: TRBV7-2
clone size: -

CDR3 protein: CASSLMWDSTDTQYF
CDR3 DNA: TGTGCCAGCAGCTTAATGTGGGACTCCACAGATACGCAGTATTTT
J gene: TRBJ2-3
D gene: -
V gene: TRBV7-3
clone size: -

CDR3 protein: CASRLRSALSSYNEQFF
CDR3 DNA: TGCGCCAGCAGACTGCGATCCGCACTGAGCTCCTACAATGAGCAGTTCTTC
J gene: TRBJ2-1
D gene: -
V gene: TRBV5-1
clone size: few

CDR3 protein: CASSIDRNRGTMNTEAFF
CDR3 DNA: TGTGCCAGTAGTATAGATCGAAACAGGGGAACTATGAACACTGAAGCTTTCTTT
J gene: TRBJ1-1
D gene: TRBD1
V gene: TRBV19
clone size: few

CDR3 protein: CSGLAGHTDTQYF
CDR3 DNA: TGCAGCGGGCTAGCGGGACACACAGATACGCAGTATTTT
J gene: TRBJ2-3
D gene: TRBD2
V gene: TRBV29-1
clone size: -

CDR3 protein: CASMIDGGTDTQYF
CDR3 DNA: TGTGCCAGCATGATTGACGGGGGCACAGATACGCAGTATTTT
J gene: TRBJ2-3
D gene: -
V gene: TRBV5-4
clone size: -

CDR3 protein: CSVEERNDEQFF
CDR3 DNA: TGCAGCGTTGAGGAGAGGAACGATGAGCAGTTCTTC
J gene: TRBJ2-1
D gene: -
V gene: TRBV29-1
clone size: -

CDR3 protein: CASSLGLVVGYTF
CDR3 DNA: TGTGCCAGCAGCTTAGGATTAGTAGTTGGCTACACCTTC
J gene: TRBJ1-2
D gene: -
V gene: TRBV7-2
clone size: once

CDR3 protein: CASSQDRDRAGSNEKLFF
CDR3 DNA: TGCGCCAGCAGCCAAGATAGGGACAGGGCTGGGTCTAATGAAAAACTGTTTTTT
J gene: TRBJ1-4
D gene: TRBD1
V gene: TRBV4-1
clone size: -

CDR3 protein: CATQGQGSTGANVLTF
CDR3 DNA: TGTGCCACGCAGGGACAGGGATCTACTGGGGCCAACGTCCTGACTTTC
J gene: TRBJ2-6
D gene: TRBD1
V gene: TRBV10-3
clone size: -

CDR3 protein: CSARDGGEQFF
CDR3 DNA: TGCAGTGCTAGAGATGGGGGGGAGCAGTTCTTC
J gene: TRBJ2-1
D gene: -
V gene: TRBV20-1
clone size: -

CDR3 protein: CSVGRSDMGEKLFF
CDR3 DNA: TGCAGCGTTGGGAGGTCAGACATGGGGGAAAAACTGTTTTTT
J gene: TRBJ1-4
D gene: -
V gene: TRBV29-1
clone size: -

CDR3 protein: CASSIEWQGYEQYF
CDR3 DNA: TGTGCCAGTAGTATAGAATGGCAGGGGTACGAGCAGTACTTC
J gene: TRBJ2-7
D gene: -
V gene: TRBV19
clone size: once

CDR3 protein: CAISVSGSSQETQYF
CDR3 DNA: TGTGCCATCAGTGTATCCGGTAGTTCACAAGAGACCCAGTACTTC
J gene: TRBJ2-5
D gene: -
V gene: TRBV10-3
clone size: -

CDR3 protein: CATSVQGGTDTQYF
CDR3 DNA: TGTGCCACCAGTGTTCAGGGGGGCACAGATACGCAGTATTTT
J gene: TRBJ2-3
D gene: TRBD1
V gene: TRBV24-1
clone size: once

CDR3 protein: CAWSGTGSYEQYF
CDR3 DNA: TGTGCCTGGAGTGGGACGGGGTCCTACGAGCAGTACTTC
J gene: TRBJ2-7
D gene: -
V gene: TRBV30
clone size: -

CDR3 protein: CSVEPDSQETQYF
CDR3 DNA: TGCAGCGTTGAACCGGACTCGCAAGAGACCCAGTACTTC
J gene: TRBJ2-5
D gene: -
V gene: TRBV29-1
clone size: -

CDR3 protein: CASSRKAGTVNNSPLHF
CDR3 DNA: TGTGCCAGCAGTCGGAAGGCCGGGACAGTCAATAATTCACCCCTCCACTTT
J gene: TRBJ1-6
D gene: TRBD1
V gene: TRBV5-6
clone size: -

CDR3 protein: CASSLWGQNTGELFF
CDR3 DNA: TGTGCCAGCAGTTTATGGGGCCAAAACACCGGGGAGCTGTTTTTT
J gene: TRBJ2-2
D gene: -
V gene: TRBV27
clone size: -

CDR3 protein: CATSDSGQPSYGYTF
CDR3 DNA: TGTGCCACCAGTGATTCGGGACAACCATCCTATGGCTACACCTTC
J gene: TRBJ1-2
D gene: -
V gene: TRBV24-1
clone size: -

CDR3 protein: CASTFGQGAIREQYF
CDR3 DNA: TGTGCCAGCACCTTCGGACAGGGGGCGATTCGCGAGCAGTACTTC
J gene: TRBJ2-7
D gene: TRBD1
V gene: TRBV2
clone size: -

CDR3 protein: CASSEGTGSVYGYTF
CDR3 DNA: TGTGCCAGTAGTGAAGGGACAGGGTCGGTCTATGGCTACACCTTC
J gene: TRBJ1-2
D gene: TRBD1
V gene: TRBV19
clone size: -